The 22 T cell receptor beta chains reported below all come from one sample, sequenced in a study of blood T cell repertoires in COVID-19. Only in-frame clones appear in the TCRdb table, and some are missing; sequencing was by immunoSEQ multiplex PCR. The sample includes 200,000 to 250,000 clones, around 87% of them seen just once. Sample: peripheral blood. These receptors all come from a man in his 60s with acute or convalescent COVID-19.

J is TRBJ1-4 and V is TRBV7-9, with 7 bases matching TRBD1. V shed 5 bases and J 4 bases; nucleotides not matched to a gene: 7. The germline gives CDR1 SEHNR, CDR2 FQNEAQ (reference sequence). The CDR3 is 15 amino acids. CDR3 nucleotide sequence: TGTGCCAGCAGCCCTCGACAGGGTGTTAATGAAAAACTGTTTTTT. Translated: CASSPRQGVNEKLFF. Using reference TRBV7-9 and TRBJ1-4 for the parts outside the CDR3, the full variable domain is DTGVSQNPRHKITKRGQNVTFRCDPISEHNRLYWYRQTLGQGPEFLTYFQNEAQLEKSRLLSDRFSAERPKGSFSTLEIQRTEQGDSAMYLCASSPRQGVNEKLFFGSGTQLSVL.

The chain couples TRBV5-1 to TRBJ2-5; 10 positions match TRBD2. V was clipped by 4 bases and J by 4 bases; unmatched bases: 13. The V gene's germline CDR1 is SGHRS and CDR2 YFSETQ. This CDR3 has 17 residues. The CDR3 is CASSRGGASGGGETQYF. The CDR3 DNA reads as TGCGCCAGCAGCCGCGGCGGAGCTAGCGGGGGAGGAGAGACCCAGTACTTC.

This chain links TRBV2 with TRBJ2-1, with 10 bases lining up with TRBD2. This CDR3 is built from 15 residues. Germline V gene sequence: CDR1 SNHLY, CDR2 FYNNEI. With V trimmed by 6 bases and J by 4 bases, 6 bases remained unmatched. Written as DNA, the CDR3 is TGTGCCAGCAGGATAGATAGCGGGGGGTACAATGAGCAGTTCTTC. Its translation: CASRIDSGGYNEQFF. The complete variable domain, with remaining parts taken from reference TRBV2 and TRBJ2-1, reads EPEVTQTPSHQVTQMGQEVILRCVPISNHLYFYWYRQILGQKVEFLVSFYNNEISEKSEIFDDQFSVERPDGSNFTLKIRSTKLEDSAMYFCASRIDSGGYNEQFFGPGTRLTVL.

V usage is TRBV6-1 and J usage is TRBJ1-2, with D possibly TRBD1 on 5 matching bases. The germline gives CDR1 MNHNS, CDR2 SASEGT. The germline V and J ends were trimmed by 2 bases and 7 bases, with 14 bases remaining between them. This CDR3 contains 14 residues. The CDR3 bases are TGTGCCAGCAGTGAAAGCGCGGCAGGGCTTGGCTACACCTTC. It yields the protein CASSESAAGLGYTF.

The chain is built from TRBV9 and TRBJ2-5; no firm D call. The CDR3 has 15 residues. Germline V gene lookup returns CDR1 SGDLS and CDR2 YYNGEE. V was trimmed by 0 bases and J by 2 bases, leaving 11 bases between them. CDR3 sequence: CASSVATAGQETQYF. CDR3 DNA: TGTGCCAGCAGCGTAGCTACGGCAGGACAAGAGACCCAGTACTTC.

This clone came up once. The CDR3 bases are TGTGCCAGCAGCCAAGAACGGGAAAAACTGTTTTTT. The encoded protein is CASSQEREKLFF. The chain has TRBV4-2 and TRBJ1-4; D is ambiguous. The CDR3 consists of 12 residues. V was cut by 0 bases and J by 8 bases, with 4 bases left in between. CDR1 is LGHNA, CDR2 YNFKEQ, per germline.

V is TRBV7-9 and J is TRBJ1-6; possibly TRBD1 for D (6 bases). The CDR3 loop spans 14 amino acids. The V gene's germline CDR1 is SEHNR and CDR2 FQNEAQ (reference sequence). V shed 7 bases and J shed 7 bases, with 14 bases lying between them. This CDR3 reads CASNIGGSNSPLHF. CDR3 coding DNA: TGTGCCAGCAATATAGGGGGTTCGAATTCACCCCTCCACTTT.

The J gene is TRBJ2-5, the V gene TRBV14; 7 nucleotides line up with TRBD1. The CDR3 has 15 residues. Germline V gene lookup returns CDR1 SGHDN and CDR2 FVKESK. The junction had 9 bases not matched to a gene; V was cut back by 4 bases and J by 4 bases. The DNA for the CDR3 is TGTGCCAGCAGCCGCGCTAGGGGGCTTAGAGAGACCCAGTACTTC. Its translation: CASSRARGLRETQYF. The full variable domain, in which reference TRBV14 and TRBJ2-5 provide the parts outside the CDR3, is EAGVTQFPSHSVIEKGQTVTLRCDPISGHDNLYWYRRVMGKEIKFLLHFVKESKQDESGMPNNRFLAERTGGTYSTLKVQPAELEDSGVYFCASSRARGLRETQYFGPGTRLLVL.

The CDR3 DNA is TGTGCCAGCAGCGTCCAATGGTCCAGCGTCGAGCAGTACTTC. It encodes CASSVQWSSVEQYF. The rearrangement uses TRBV9 and TRBJ2-7; D is ambiguous. This CDR3 contains 14 residues. The V and J ends lost 2 bases and 6 bases respectively, with 15 bases between them. Germline CDR1 is SGDLS and CDR2 is YYNGEE.

This clone has only one observation. The chain links TRBV9 to TRBJ2-6; a possible D gene is TRBD1 (6 bases). Looked up from germline, CDR1 is SGDLS and CDR2 is YYNGEE. V was clipped by 3 bases and J by 0 bases, with 16 bases between them. The CDR3 contains 18 residues. The CDR3 coding sequence is TGTGCCAGCAGCGACAAGCTGACAGGACTCTCTGGGGCCAACGTCCTGACTTTC. It encodes CASSDKLTGLSGANVLTF.

The chain employs TRBV30 and TRBJ2-4, with 7 bases aligning to TRBD1. The J segment lost 2 bases and the V segment lost 3 bases, leaving 4 bases of the junction unmatched. Germline V gives CDR1 GTSNPN, CDR2 SVGIG (reference sequence). This CDR3 is 14 amino acids long. The CDR3 region is CAWSLRGTKNIQYF. DNA of the CDR3: TGTGCCTGGAGCCTCAGGGGGACCAAAAACATTCAGTACTTC.

CDR3 DNA: TGTGCCAGCAGCTCGGAAGGGGTTGGGACCCAGTACTTC. It is translated as CASSSEGVGTQYF. The chain employs TRBV5-4 and TRBJ2-5; possibly TRBD1 for D (5 bases). This CDR3 is 13 amino acids long. Germline assignment: CDR1 SGHNT and CDR2 YYREEE (reference sequence). The germline V and J ends were trimmed by 3 bases and 7 bases, with 13 bases remaining between them.

V gene TRBV2 combines with J gene TRBJ1-4; the match to TRBD1 covers 8 bases. The CDR3 sequence is 15 residues long. The V and J ends lost 5 bases and 7 bases, in that order; junction bases with no gene match: 9. Germline V gene lookup returns CDR1 SNHLY and CDR2 FYNNEI. The CDR3: CASSRDRGEGEKLFF. The CDR3, as DNA: TGTGCCAGCAGTCGAGACAGGGGCGAAGGTGAAAAACTGTTTTTT. Complete variable domain (other parts from reference TRBV2 and TRBJ1-4): EPEVTQTPSHQVTQMGQEVILRCVPISNHLYFYWYRQILGQKVEFLVSFYNNEISEKSEIFDDQFSVERPDGSNFTLKIRSTKLEDSAMYFCASSRDRGEGEKLFFGSGTQLSVL.

This clone was observed once. The genes are TRBV7-7 and TRBJ2-1, with D perhaps TRBD2 (6 bases). Trimming shortened V by 1 base and J by 4 bases, and 11 bases separated the two germline ends. CDR1 and CDR2 from the germline V gene are SSHAT and FNYEAQ (reference sequence). The CDR3 has 15 residues. CDR3 in amino acids: CASSLVEGGYNEQFF. As DNA, the CDR3 is TGTGCCAGCAGCTTAGTGGAGGGCGGGTACAATGAGCAGTTCTTC.

The rearrangement joins TRBV5-1 to TRBJ2-6, with 8 bases identical to TRBD1. Germline V gene data show CDR1 as SGHRS and CDR2 as YFSETQ. J was trimmed by 1 base and V by 4 bases; bases with no gene match: 10. The length of the CDR3 is 18 residues. This CDR3 reads CASSLPKDRESGANVLTF. The CDR3 DNA follows: TGCGCCAGCAGCCTCCCTAAGGACAGGGAATCTGGGGCCAACGTCCTGACTTTC.

The chain links TRBV5-6 to TRBJ2-1; no reliable D call. The CDR3 covers 16 residues. The germline V gene encodes CDR1 SGHDT and CDR2 YYEEEE. Trimming removed 1 base from V and 7 bases from J, with 18 bases in between. The DNA for the CDR3 is TGTGCCAGCAGCTTGAGTGGCAGACTTTCCGTGAATGAGCAGTTCTTC. It yields the protein CASSLSGRLSVNEQFF.

The chain links TRBV9 to TRBJ2-1; D call uncertain. The CDR3 contains 17 residues. Germline V lookup: CDR1 SGDLS, CDR2 YYNGEE. V dropped 0 bases and J dropped 0 bases, with 13 bases sitting between them. The CDR3, as DNA: TGTGCCAGCAGCGTAGCGGCTCGAGCGACCTCCTACAATGAGCAGTTCTTC. Amino acids: CASSVAARATSYNEQFF.

The chain employs TRBV6-1 and TRBJ1-6, with D unclear. V was trimmed by 0 bases and J by 3 bases, leaving 12 bases between them. The CDR3 totals 17 residues. Germline values: CDR1 MNHNS, CDR2 SASEGT. CDR3 amino acids: CASSEAGKIFYNSPLHF. The CDR3 DNA follows: TGTGCCAGCAGTGAAGCGGGCAAGATATTCTATAATTCACCCCTCCACTTT.

V is TRBV19 and J is TRBJ1-2; no firm D call. The CDR3 length is 14 residues. CDR1 and CDR2 from the germline V gene are LNHDA and SQIVND (reference sequence). Trimming took off 5 bases at V and 5 bases at J, with 15 bases between the two ends. CDR3 loop: CASSPASGWYGYTF. Here the CDR3 DNA reads TGTGCCAGTAGTCCAGCCTCGGGGTGGTATGGCTACACCTTC.

The chain carries TRBV20-1 and TRBJ1-4; D unclear. The CDR3 consists of 11 residues. Germline V gene sequence: CDR1 DFQATT, CDR2 SNEGSKA (reference sequence). V shed 3 bases and J shed 8 bases, with 7 bases lying between them. The CDR3 region is CSARRQEKLFF. DNA for the CDR3: TGCAGTGCTAGGCGGCAGGAAAAACTGTTTTTT.

The rearrangement uses TRBV11-2 and TRBJ2-3; 7 bases are a match to TRBD2. Germline loops: CDR1 SGHAT, CDR2 FQNNGV. CDR3 size: 14 residues. Unmatched junction bases numbered 6, after V lost 5 bases and J lost 4 bases. The CDR3 here is CASSAAAGSDTQYF. CDR3 sequence (DNA): TGTGCCAGCAGCGCCGCAGCGGGGTCAGATACGCAGTATTTT.

CDR3 sequence: CASSEEAGPNYGYTF. The CDR3, as DNA: TGTGCCAGCAGTGAAGAGGCAGGTCCCAACTATGGCTACACCTTC. J is TRBJ1-2 and V is TRBV2; D unclear. The V end was cut by 1 base, the J end by 2 bases, with 11 bases between. Germline CDR1 reads SNHLY; CDR2 reads FYNNEI. The CDR3 consists of 15 residues.